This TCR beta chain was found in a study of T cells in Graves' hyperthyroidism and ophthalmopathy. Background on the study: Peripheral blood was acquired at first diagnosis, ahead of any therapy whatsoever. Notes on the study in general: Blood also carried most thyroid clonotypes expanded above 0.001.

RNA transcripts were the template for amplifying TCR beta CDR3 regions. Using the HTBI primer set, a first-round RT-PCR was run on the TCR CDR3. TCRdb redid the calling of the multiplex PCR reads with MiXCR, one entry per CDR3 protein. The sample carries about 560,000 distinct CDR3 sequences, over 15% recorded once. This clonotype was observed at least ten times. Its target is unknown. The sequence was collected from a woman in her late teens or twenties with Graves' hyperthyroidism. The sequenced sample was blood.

The CDR3 nucleotides are TGTGCCAGCAGTGGGGGACAGGGAAACATTCAGTACTTC. Translation: CASSGGQGNIQYF. The chain carries TRBV2 and TRBJ2-4, with 9 positions matching TRBD1. J lost 6 bases, V lost 4 bases, and 1 base had no gene match. The CDR3 contains 13 residues. The germline V gene encodes CDR1 SNHLY and CDR2 FYNNEI. Full variable domain (rest looked up from reference TRBV2 and TRBJ2-4): EPEVTQTPSHQVTQMGQEVILRCVPISNHLYFYWYRQILGQKVEFLVSFYNNEISEKSEIFDDQFSVERPDGSNFTLKIRSTKLEDSAMYFCASSGGQGNIQYFGAGTRLSVL.